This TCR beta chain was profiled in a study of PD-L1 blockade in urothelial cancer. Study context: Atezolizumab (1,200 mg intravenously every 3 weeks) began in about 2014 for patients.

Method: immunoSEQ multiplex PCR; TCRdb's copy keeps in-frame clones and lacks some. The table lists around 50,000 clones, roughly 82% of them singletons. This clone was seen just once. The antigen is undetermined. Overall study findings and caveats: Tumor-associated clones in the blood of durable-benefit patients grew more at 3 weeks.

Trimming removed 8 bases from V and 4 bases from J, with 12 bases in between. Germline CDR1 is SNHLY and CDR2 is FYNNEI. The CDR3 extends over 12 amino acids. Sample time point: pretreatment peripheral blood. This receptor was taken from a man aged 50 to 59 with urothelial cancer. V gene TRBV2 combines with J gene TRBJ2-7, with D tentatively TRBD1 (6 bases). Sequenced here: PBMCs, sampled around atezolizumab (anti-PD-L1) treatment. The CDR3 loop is CASGKTGYEQYF. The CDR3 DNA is TGTGCCAGCGGCAAAACAGGGTACGAGCAGTACTTC.